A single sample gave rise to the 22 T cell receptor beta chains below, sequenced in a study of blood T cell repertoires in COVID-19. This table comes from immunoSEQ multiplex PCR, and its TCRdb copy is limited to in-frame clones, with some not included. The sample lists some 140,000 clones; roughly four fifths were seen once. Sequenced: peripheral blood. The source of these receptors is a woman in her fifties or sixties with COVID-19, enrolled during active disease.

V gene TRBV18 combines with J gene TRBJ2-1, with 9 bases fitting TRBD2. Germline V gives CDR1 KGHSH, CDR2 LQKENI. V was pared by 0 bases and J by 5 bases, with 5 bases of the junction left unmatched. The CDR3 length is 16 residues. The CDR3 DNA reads TGTGCCAGCTCACCACCGACGACTAGCGGACACAATGAGCAGTTCTTC. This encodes CASSPPTTSGHNEQFF. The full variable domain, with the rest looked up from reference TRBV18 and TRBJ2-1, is NAGVMQNPRHLVRRRGQEARLRCSPMKGHSHVYWYRQLPEEGLKFMVYLQKENIIDESGMPKERFSAEFPKEGPSILRIQQVVRGDSAAYFCASSPPTTSGHNEQFFGPGTRLTVL.

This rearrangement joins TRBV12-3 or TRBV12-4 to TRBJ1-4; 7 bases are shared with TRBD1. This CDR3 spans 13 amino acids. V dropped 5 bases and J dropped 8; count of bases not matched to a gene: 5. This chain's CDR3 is CASSGPGQEKLFF. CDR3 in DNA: TGTGCCAGCAGTGGTCCGGGACAGGAAAAACTGTTTTTT.

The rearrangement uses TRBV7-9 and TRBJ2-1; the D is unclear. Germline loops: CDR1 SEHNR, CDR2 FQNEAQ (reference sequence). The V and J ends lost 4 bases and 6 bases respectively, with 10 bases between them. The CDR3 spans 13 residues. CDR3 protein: CASSSLILNEQFF. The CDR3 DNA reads TGTGCCAGCAGCTCCTTAATTCTCAATGAGCAGTTCTTC.

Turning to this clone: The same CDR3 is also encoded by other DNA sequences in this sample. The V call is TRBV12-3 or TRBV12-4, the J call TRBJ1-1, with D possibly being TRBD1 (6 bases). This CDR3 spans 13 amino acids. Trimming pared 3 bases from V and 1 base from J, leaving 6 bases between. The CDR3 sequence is CASSFRGNTEAFF. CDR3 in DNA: TGTGCCAGCAGTTTCAGGGGGAACACTGAAGCTTTCTTT.

CDR3: CASSLGVTGTGKEKLFF. The CDR3 coding sequence is TGCGCCAGCAGCTTGGGGGTCACGGGGACAGGTAAAGAAAAACTGTTTTTT. V usage is TRBV5-1 and J usage is TRBJ1-4; 8 bases agree with TRBD1. The germline V gene encodes CDR1 SGHRS and CDR2 YFSETQ. This CDR3 region has 17 residues. With V trimmed by 0 bases and J by 8 bases, 12 bases remained unmatched.

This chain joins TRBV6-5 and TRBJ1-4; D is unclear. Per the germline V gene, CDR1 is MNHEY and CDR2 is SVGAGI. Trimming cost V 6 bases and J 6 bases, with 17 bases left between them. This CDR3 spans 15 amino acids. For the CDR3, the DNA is TGTGCCAGCAGCCCCCTGTGGAGGGCAGATGAAAAACTGTTTTTT. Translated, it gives CASSPLWRADEKLFF.

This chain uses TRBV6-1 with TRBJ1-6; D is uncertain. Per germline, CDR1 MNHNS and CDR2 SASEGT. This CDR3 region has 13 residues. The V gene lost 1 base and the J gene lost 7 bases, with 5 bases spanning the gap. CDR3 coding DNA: TGTGCCAGCAGTGAAGAACGGAATTCACCCCTCCACTTT. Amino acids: CASSEERNSPLHF.

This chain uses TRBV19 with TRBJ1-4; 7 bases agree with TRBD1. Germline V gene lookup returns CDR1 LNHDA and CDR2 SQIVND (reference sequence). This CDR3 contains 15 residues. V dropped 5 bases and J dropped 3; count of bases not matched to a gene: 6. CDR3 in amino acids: CASSPRDSSNEKLFF. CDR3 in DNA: TGTGCCAGTAGTCCTCGGGACAGTTCTAATGAAAAACTGTTTTTT.

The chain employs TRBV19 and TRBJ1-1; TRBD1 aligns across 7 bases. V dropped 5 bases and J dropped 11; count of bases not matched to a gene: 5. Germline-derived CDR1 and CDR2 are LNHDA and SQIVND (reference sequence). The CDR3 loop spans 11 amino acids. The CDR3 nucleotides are TGTGCCAGTAGTGCACAGGGGCCGGCTTTCTTT. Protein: CASSAQGPAFF.

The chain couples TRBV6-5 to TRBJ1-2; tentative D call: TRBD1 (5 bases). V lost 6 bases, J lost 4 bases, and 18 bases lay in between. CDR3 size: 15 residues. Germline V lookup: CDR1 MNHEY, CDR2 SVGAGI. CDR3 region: CASSPYLQGPYGYTF. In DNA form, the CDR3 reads TGTGCCAGCAGCCCCTATCTTCAGGGTCCCTATGGCTACACCTTC.

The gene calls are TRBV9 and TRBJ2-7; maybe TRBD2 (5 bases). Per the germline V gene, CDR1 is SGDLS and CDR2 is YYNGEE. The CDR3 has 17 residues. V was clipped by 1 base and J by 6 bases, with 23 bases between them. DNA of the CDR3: TGTGCCAGCAGCGTACATCCCTCGGGGAGTGGTGGGAGCGAGCAGTACTTC. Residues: CASSVHPSGSGGSEQYF.

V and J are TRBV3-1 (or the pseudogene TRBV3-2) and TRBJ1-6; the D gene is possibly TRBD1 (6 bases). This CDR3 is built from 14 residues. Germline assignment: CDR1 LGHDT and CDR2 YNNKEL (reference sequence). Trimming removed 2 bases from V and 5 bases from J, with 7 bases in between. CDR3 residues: CASSQNRDNSPLHF. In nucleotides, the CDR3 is TGTGCCAGCAGCCAAAACAGGGATAATTCACCCCTCCACTTT.

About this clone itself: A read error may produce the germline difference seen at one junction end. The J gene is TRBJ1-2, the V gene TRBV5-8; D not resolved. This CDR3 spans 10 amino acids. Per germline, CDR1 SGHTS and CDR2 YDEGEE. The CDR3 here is CASSFRGRLF. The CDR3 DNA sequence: TGTGCCAGCAGCTTCCGGGGTAGGCTCTTC.

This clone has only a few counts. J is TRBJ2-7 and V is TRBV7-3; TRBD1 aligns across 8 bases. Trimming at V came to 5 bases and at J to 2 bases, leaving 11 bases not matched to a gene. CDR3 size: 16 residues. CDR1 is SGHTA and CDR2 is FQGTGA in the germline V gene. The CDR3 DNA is TGTGCCAGCAGCAGACCCGACAGGGGTGGTGCCTACGAGCAGTACTTC. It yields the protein CASSRPDRGGAYEQYF.

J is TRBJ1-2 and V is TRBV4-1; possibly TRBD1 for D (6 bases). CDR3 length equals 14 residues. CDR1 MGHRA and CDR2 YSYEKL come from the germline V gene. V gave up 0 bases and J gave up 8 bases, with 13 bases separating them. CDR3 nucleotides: TGCGCCAGCAGCCAAGACGGGGGGGCCGGGGGCTACACCTTC. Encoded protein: CASSQDGGAGGYTF.

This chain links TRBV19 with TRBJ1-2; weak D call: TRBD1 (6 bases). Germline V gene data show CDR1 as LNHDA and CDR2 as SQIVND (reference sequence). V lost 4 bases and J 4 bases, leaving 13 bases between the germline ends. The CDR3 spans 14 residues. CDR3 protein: CASSTSGQLYGYTF. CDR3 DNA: TGTGCCAGTAGTACCTCCGGACAGCTCTATGGCTACACCTTC.

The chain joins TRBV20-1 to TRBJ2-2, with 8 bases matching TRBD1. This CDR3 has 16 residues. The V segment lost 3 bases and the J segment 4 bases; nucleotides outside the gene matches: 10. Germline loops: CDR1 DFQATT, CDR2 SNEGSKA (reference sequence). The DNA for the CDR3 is TGCAGTGCTAGTTCGACAGGGGAGGCAACCACCGGGGAGCTGTTTTTT. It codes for CSASSTGEATTGELFF.

CDR3: CASRRSSGSSYNEQFF. CDR3 DNA sequence: TGTGCCAGTAGAAGGAGTAGCGGGAGTTCCTACAATGAGCAGTTCTTC. The chain employs TRBV19 and TRBJ2-1; TRBD2 matches at 9 bases. Per the germline V gene, CDR1 is LNHDA and CDR2 is SQIVND (reference sequence). CDR3 length: 16 residues. V shed 6 bases, J shed 1 base, and the junction held 7 bases outside the gene matches.

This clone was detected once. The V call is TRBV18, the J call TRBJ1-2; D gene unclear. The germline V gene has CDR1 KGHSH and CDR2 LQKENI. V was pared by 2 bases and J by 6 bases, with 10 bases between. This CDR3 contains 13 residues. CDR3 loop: CASSPGGWDGYTF. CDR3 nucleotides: TGTGCCAGCTCACCAGGAGGGTGGGATGGCTACACCTTC.

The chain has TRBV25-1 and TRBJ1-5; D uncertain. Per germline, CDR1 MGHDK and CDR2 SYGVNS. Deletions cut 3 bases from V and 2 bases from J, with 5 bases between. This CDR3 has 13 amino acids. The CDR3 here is CASSEAGNQPQHF. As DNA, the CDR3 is TGTGCCAGCAGTGAGGCGGGCAATCAGCCCCAGCATTTT.

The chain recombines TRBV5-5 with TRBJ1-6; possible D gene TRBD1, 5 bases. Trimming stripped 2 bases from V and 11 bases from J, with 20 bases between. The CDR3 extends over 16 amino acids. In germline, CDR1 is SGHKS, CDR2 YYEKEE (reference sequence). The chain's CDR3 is CASSFSSTGSHPPLHF. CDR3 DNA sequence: TGTGCCAGCAGCTTTAGCTCCACAGGATCACATCCACCCCTCCACTTT.

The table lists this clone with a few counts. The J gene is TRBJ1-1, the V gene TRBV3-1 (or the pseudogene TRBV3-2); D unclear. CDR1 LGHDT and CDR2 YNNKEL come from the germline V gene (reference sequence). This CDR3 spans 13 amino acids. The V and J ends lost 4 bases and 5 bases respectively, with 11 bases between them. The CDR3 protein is CASSPFRGTEAFF. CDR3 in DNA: TGTGCCAGCAGCCCATTCCGGGGTACTGAAGCTTTCTTT.